The following is a T cell receptor (beta chain) sequence with its context. This may arise from a read error, as a much more abundant clone is one base away. Because the CDR3 is missing its conserved closing phenylalanine or tryptophan, this is likely a read error. This entry is derived from a study of breast tumors, draining lymph nodes, adjacent tissues. TCRdb processed the multiplex PCR reads anew with MiXCR; each CDR3 protein has one entry. The data contain roughly 80,000 distinct CDR3 sequences, roughly a fifth of them singletons. Germline CDR1 SGHRS, CDR2 YFSETQ. The junction had 8 bases not matched to a gene; V was cut back by 1 base and J by 5 bases. CDR3 size: 15 residues. Samples came from axillary lymph nodes draining the breast cancer.

Input material: axillary lymph node tissue. This receptor was taken from a female donor with breast cancer. Some clones in this sample may be carry-over from other donors' samples. The gene calls are TRBV5-1 and TRBJ2-5; 7 nucleotides line up with TRBD1. The CDR3 sequence is CASSLQTGVMETQYS. CDR3 in DNA: TGCGCCAGCAGCTTGCAAACAGGGGTGATGGAGACCCAGTACTCC.